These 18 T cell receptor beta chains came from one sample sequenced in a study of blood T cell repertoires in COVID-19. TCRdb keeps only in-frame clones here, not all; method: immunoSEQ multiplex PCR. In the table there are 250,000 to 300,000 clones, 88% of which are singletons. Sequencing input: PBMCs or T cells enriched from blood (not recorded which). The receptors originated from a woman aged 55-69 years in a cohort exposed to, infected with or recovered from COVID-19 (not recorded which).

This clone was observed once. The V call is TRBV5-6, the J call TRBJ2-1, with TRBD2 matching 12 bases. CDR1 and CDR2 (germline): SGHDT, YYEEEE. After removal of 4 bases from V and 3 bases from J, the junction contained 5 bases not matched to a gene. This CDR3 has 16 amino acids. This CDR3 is CASSLGLAGIYNEQFF. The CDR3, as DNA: TGTGCCAGCAGCCTGGGACTAGCGGGCATCTACAATGAGCAGTTCTTC.

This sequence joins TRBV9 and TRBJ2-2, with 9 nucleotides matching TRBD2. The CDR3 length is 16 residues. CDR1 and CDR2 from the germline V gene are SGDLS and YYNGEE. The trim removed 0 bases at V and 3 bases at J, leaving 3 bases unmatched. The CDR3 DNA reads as TGTGCCAGCAGCGTAGATAGCGGGAGATACACCGGGGAGCTGTTTTTT. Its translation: CASSVDSGRYTGELFF.

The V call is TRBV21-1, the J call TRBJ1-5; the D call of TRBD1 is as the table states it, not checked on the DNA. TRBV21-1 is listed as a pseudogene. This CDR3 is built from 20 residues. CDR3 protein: CASSKVRGGRIRYSNQPQHF. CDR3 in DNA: TGTGCCAGCAGCAAAGTGCGAGGGGGCCGAATCAGATATAGCAATCAGCCCCAGCATTTT.

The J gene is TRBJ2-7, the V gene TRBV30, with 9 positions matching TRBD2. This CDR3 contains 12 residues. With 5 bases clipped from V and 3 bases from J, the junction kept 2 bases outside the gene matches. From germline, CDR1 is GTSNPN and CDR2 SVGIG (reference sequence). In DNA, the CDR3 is TGTGCCTGGCGAGCGGGAGGCTACGAGCAGTACTTC. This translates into CAWRAGGYEQYF.

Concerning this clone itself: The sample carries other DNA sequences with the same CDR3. The CDR3 is CASSLAGETQYF. In nucleotides, the CDR3 is TGCGCCAGCAGCTTGGCCGGAGAGACCCAGTACTTC. The chain has TRBV5-1 and TRBJ2-5; no reliable D call. Germline CDR1 and CDR2: SGHRS and YFSETQ. The CDR3 sequence is 12 residues long. The V end was cut by 0 bases, the J end by 4 bases, with 4 bases between.

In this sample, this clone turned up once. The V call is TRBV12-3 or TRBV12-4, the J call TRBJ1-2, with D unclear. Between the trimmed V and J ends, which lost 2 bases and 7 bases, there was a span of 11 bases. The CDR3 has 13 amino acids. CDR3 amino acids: CASSLPPEGGYTF. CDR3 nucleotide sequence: TGTGCCAGCAGTTTACCCCCTGAGGGTGGCTACACCTTC.

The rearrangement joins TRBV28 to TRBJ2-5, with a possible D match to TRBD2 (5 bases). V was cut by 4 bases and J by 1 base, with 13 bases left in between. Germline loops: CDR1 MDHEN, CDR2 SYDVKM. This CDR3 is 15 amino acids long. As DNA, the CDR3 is TGTGCCAGCAGTTCCTTCGAGGGCCTCCAAGAGACCCAGTACTTC. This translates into CASSSFEGLQETQYF. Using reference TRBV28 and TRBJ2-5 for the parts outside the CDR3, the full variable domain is DVKVTQSSRYLVKRTGEKVFLECVQDMDHENMFWYRQDPGLGLRLIYFSYDVKMKEKGDIPEGYSVSREKKERFSLILESASTNQTSMYLCASSSFEGLQETQYFGPGTRLLVL.

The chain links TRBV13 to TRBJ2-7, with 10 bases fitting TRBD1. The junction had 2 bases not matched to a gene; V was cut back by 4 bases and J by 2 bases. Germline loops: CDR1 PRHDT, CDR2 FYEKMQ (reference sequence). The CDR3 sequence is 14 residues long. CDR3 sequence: CASSSGQGAYEQYF. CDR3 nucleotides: TGTGCCAGCAGCTCCGGACAGGGGGCCTACGAGCAGTACTTC.

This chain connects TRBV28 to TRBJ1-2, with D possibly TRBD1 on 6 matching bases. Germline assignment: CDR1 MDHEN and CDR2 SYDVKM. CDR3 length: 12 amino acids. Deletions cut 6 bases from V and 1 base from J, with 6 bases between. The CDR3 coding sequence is TGTGCCAGCAGGGACAGTAACTATGGCTACACCTTC. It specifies CASRDSNYGYTF.

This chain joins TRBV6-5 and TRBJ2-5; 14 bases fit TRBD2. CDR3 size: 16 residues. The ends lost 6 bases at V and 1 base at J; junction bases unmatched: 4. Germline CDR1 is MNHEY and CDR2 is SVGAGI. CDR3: CASSYGTSGSQETQYF. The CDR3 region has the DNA TGTGCCAGCAGCTACGGGACTAGCGGGAGCCAAGAGACCCAGTACTTC.

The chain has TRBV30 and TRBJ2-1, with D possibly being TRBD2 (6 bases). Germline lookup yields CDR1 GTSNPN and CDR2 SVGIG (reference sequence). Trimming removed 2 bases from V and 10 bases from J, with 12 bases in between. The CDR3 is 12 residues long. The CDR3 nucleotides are TGTGCCTGGAGTCCCGGAGGAGGGGAGCAGTTCTTC. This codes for CAWSPGGGEQFF.

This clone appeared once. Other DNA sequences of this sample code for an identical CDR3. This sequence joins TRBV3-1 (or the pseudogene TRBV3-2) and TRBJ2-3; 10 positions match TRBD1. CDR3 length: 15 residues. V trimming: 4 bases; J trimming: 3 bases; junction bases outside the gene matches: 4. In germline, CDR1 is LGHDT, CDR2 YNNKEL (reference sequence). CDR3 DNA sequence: TGTGCCAGCAGCCCTCGGGACAGGGGTACAGATACGCAGTATTTT. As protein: CASSPRDRGTDTQYF.

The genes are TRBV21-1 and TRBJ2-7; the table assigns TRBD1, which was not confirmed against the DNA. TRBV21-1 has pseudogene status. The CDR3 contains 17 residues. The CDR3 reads CASSKGIDRDGSYEQYF. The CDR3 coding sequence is TGTGCCAGCAGCAAAGGGATAGACAGGGATGGGTCCTACGAGCAGTACTTC.

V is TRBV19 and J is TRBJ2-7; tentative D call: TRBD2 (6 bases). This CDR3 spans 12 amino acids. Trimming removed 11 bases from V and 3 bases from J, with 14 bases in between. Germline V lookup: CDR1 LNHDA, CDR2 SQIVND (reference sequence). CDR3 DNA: TGTGCCTATGGGGGGATCGACTACGAGCAGTACTTC. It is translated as CAYGGIDYEQYF.

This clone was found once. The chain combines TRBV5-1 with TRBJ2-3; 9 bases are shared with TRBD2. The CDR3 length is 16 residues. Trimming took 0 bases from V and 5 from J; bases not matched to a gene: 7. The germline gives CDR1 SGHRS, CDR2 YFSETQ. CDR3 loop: CASSLAGGRAGDTQYF. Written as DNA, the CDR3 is TGCGCCAGCAGCTTGGCGGGCGGGAGGGCTGGAGATACGCAGTATTTT.

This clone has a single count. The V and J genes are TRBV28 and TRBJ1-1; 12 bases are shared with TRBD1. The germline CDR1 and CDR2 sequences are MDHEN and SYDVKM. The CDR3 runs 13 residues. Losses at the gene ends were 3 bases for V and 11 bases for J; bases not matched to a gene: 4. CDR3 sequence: CASSFRDRGRAFF. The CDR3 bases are TGTGCCAGCAGTTTCCGGGACAGGGGGCGTGCTTTCTTT.

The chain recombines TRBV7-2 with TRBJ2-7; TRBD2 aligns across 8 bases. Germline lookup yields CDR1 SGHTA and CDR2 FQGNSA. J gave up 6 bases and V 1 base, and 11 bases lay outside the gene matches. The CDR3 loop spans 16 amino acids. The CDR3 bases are TGTGCCAGCAGCTTAGAATTCGGAGCGGGAGCGGGCGAGCAGTACTTC. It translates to CASSLEFGAGAGEQYF.

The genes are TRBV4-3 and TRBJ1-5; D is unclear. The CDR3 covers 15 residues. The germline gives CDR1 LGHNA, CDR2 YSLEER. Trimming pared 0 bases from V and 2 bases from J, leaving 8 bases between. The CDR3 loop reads CASSQDRRGNQPQHF. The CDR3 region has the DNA TGCGCCAGCAGCCAAGATCGGAGGGGCAATCAGCCCCAGCATTTT.